This is a list of T cell receptor beta chains from one sample in a study of CXCR3-negative and CXCR3-positive naive CD8 T cells. From the 5' RACE reads, TCRdb lists one entry per CDR3 protein and no DNA. Its clone listing holds about 70,000 distinct CDR3 sequences. The specimen was naive CXCR3+ CD8+ T cells from blood. Receptors originate from a human donor in good health. Some clones in this sample may be carry-over from other donors' samples. Each CDR3 is given with its conserved first and last residue.

cdr3_aa j_call v_call
CASSFDRRTGELFF TRBJ2-2 TRBV28
CASSLGTASTDTQYF TRBJ2-3 TRBV7-3
CAKSGGTGELFF TRBJ2-2 TRBV5-5
CASTPGQGFDEQFF TRBJ2-1 TRBV19
CASSPPTGPYEQYF TRBJ2-7 TRBV7-2
CSARDHERAGGPREYTEQFF TRBJ2-1 TRBV20-1
CASSHPGRGGETQYF TRBJ2-5 TRBV12-3/TRBV12-4
CASSPLAGEKYNEQFF TRBJ2-1 TRBV6-5
CASSFKAGGFYEQYF TRBJ2-7 TRBV12-3/TRBV12-4
CASSQAGGRVTEAFF TRBJ1-1 TRBV4-1
CASSRDRASDYGYTF TRBJ1-2 TRBV27
CASSQETGYFGYTF TRBJ1-2 TRBV4-1
CASSPGGGLGTDTQYF TRBJ2-3 TRBV9
CASSREWNEQFF TRBJ2-1 TRBV13
CASSFGEIQYF TRBJ2-4 TRBV11-2